A selection of T cell receptor beta chains follows, all from one sample in a study of cytomegalovirus exposure and HLA in healthy donors. Repertoires were generated with immunoSEQ multiplex PCR, while TCRdb's copy carries only in-frame clones and drops some. The data contain 140,000 to 150,000 clones, less than 85% of them singletons. Sequencing was carried out using PBMCs. The receptors come from a woman aged 60 to 75 in good health and CMV-seropositive. The CDR3 runs from the conserved cysteine through the conserved F or W. D genes are given only for firm matches. Only some rows state a clone size, as once, few, many or a class for expanded clones.

D: -
V: TRBV6-1
size: -
J: TRBJ1-5
CDR3: CASSDRAGSYRQPQHF
DNA: TGTGCCAGCAGTGATCGGGCAGGGTCGTATCGTCAGCCCCAGCATTTT

D: -
V: TRBV28
size: -
J: TRBJ1-1
CDR3: CASSFSGKNTEAFF
DNA: TGTGCCAGCAGTTTCTCAGGGAAGAACACTGAAGCTTTCTTT

D: -
V: TRBV6-5
size: -
J: TRBJ1-4
CDR3: CASSYREHEKLFF
DNA: TGTGCCAGCAGTTACCGGGAACATGAAAAACTGTTTTTT

D: -
V: TRBV4-1
size: few
J: TRBJ1-2
CDR3: CASTPLKKQVGYYGYTF
DNA: TGCGCCAGCACTCCATTGAAAAAGCAGGTGGGCTACTATGGCTACACCTTC

D: -
V: TRBV5-1
size: -
J: TRBJ2-7
CDR3: CASSPRGVDEQYF
DNA: TGCGCCAGCAGCCCGCGGGGTGTAGACGAGCAGTACTTC

D: -
V: TRBV28
size: -
J: TRBJ1-1
CDR3: CASSSGDTEAFF
DNA: TGTGCCAGCAGCTCGGGGGACACTGAAGCTTTCTTT

D: TRBD1
V: TRBV19
size: -
J: TRBJ2-5
CDR3: CASSVSGTGRSQETQYF
DNA: TGTGCCAGTAGTGTATCCGGGACAGGGCGCTCACAAGAGACCCAGTACTTC

D: -
V: TRBV5-1
size: -
J: TRBJ2-3
CDR3: CASSLGGGTDTQYF
DNA: TGCGCCAGCAGCTTGGGGGGGGGCACAGATACGCAGTATTTT

D: TRBD1
V: TRBV2
size: -
J: TRBJ2-1
CDR3: CASKETGGYNEQFF
DNA: TGTGCCAGCAAGGAGACAGGGGGTTACAATGAGCAGTTCTTC

D: -
V: TRBV28
size: -
J: TRBJ1-1
CDR3: CASRVSWNTEAFF
DNA: TGTGCCAGCAGGGTCAGTTGGAACACTGAAGCTTTCTTT

D: TRBD1
V: TRBV29-1
size: -
J: TRBJ1-1
CDR3: CSVVQGASGTEAFF
DNA: TGCAGCGTTGTACAGGGGGCTTCGGGGACTGAAGCTTTCTTT

D: -
V: TRBV27
size: -
J: TRBJ2-1
CDR3: CASSGYSGSSYNEQFF
DNA: TGTGCCAGCAGTGGTTATAGCGGAAGCTCCTACAATGAGCAGTTCTTC

D: -
V: TRBV6-1
size: once
J: TRBJ1-2
CDR3: CASSEKASAYGYTF
DNA: TGTGCCAGCAGTGAAAAGGCCAGCGCGTATGGCTACACCTTC

D: TRBD1
V: TRBV5-4
size: -
J: TRBJ2-4
CDR3: CASTLAEQGKNIQYF
DNA: TGTGCCAGCACCCTAGCCGAACAGGGGAAAAACATTCAGTACTTC

D: TRBD1
V: TRBV11-2
size: few
J: TRBJ1-5
CDR3: CASSLGSGTDNQPQHF
DNA: TGTGCCAGCAGCTTAGGTTCCGGGACAGATAATCAGCCCCAGCATTTT

D: TRBD2
V: TRBV6-1
size: few
J: TRBJ2-1
CDR3: CASSDAGDPTGEQFF
DNA: TGTGCCAGCAGTGATGCGGGAGACCCAACTGGAGAGCAGTTCTTC

D: TRBD2
V: TRBV11-2
size: -
J: TRBJ2-2
CDR3: CASSLGLGLANTGELFF
DNA: TGTGCCAGCAGCTTAGGGCTAGGACTAGCGAACACCGGGGAGCTGTTTTTT

D: TRBD1
V: TRBV4-1
size: -
J: TRBJ1-2
CDR3: CASSQDGDRANYGYTF
DNA: TGCGCCAGCAGCCAAGACGGGGACAGAGCAAACTATGGCTACACCTTC

D: -
V: TRBV7-6
size: once
J: TRBJ2-7
CDR3: CASSRGSGGGEQYF
DNA: TGTGCCAGCAGCCGCGGGTCCGGCGGAGGCGAGCAGTACTTC

D: -
V: TRBV28
size: -
J: TRBJ1-4
CDR3: CASISGFRGEKLFF
DNA: TGTGCCAGCATATCAGGGTTCAGGGGTGAAAAACTGTTTTTT

D: TRBD2
V: TRBV18
size: -
J: TRBJ2-7
CDR3: CASSPRFGGELAGYEQYF
DNA: TGTGCCAGCTCACCACGGTTTGGTGGAGAGCTAGCGGGATACGAGCAGTACTTC

D: TRBD1
V: TRBV5-1
size: once
J: TRBJ1-2
CDR3: CASSLDGTGHTF
DNA: TGCGCCAGCAGCTTGGATGGGACAGGGCACACCTTC

D: TRBD1
V: TRBV6-1
size: once
J: TRBJ1-2
CDR3: CASQPDRGYGYTF
DNA: TGTGCCAGCCAACCCGACAGGGGGTATGGCTACACCTTC

D: -
V: TRBV5-1
size: -
J: TRBJ2-3
CDR3: CASSLVSGGADTQYF
DNA: TGCGCCAGCAGCTTGGTTAGCGGTGGGGCAGATACGCAGTATTTT

D: TRBD1
V: TRBV2
size: -
J: TRBJ2-6
CDR3: CASSRDSYSGANVLTF
DNA: TGTGCCAGCAGTCGGGACAGCTACTCTGGGGCCAACGTCCTGACTTTC

D: -
V: TRBV15
size: -
J: TRBJ1-4
CDR3: CATSSPPVISEKLFF
DNA: TGTGCCACCAGCAGTCCTCCAGTGATAAGTGAAAAACTGTTTTTT

D: TRBD1
V: TRBV4-1
size: -
J: TRBJ1-2
CDR3: CASSQVARGYGYTF
DNA: TGCGCCAGCAGCCAAGTCGCCAGGGGGTATGGCTACACCTTC

D: TRBD1
V: TRBV19
size: few
J: TRBJ1-1
CDR3: CASSLYRDRGAFF
DNA: TGTGCCAGTAGCCTATACCGGGACAGAGGGGCTTTCTTT

D: -
V: TRBV6-1
size: -
J: TRBJ1-5
CDR3: CASNLEVRSGQPQHF
DNA: TGTGCCAGCAACCTAGAGGTCAGGTCGGGACAGCCCCAGCATTTT

D: -
V: TRBV7-9
size: -
J: TRBJ1-1
CDR3: CASSGRGVVGTEAFF
DNA: TGTGCCAGCAGCGGTCGGGGGGTTGTAGGCACTGAAGCTTTCTTT

D: -
V: TRBV6-1
size: -
J: TRBJ2-5
CDR3: CASSPGPRETQYF
DNA: TGTGCCAGCAGTCCCGGCCCTAGGGAGACCCAGTACTTC

D: -
V: TRBV15
size: once
J: TRBJ1-1
CDR3: CATSVLSGEAFF
DNA: TGTGCCACCAGCGTACTTTCAGGGGAAGCTTTCTTT

D: TRBD1
V: TRBV2
size: few
J: TRBJ2-5
CDR3: CASRPGQTQETQYF
DNA: TGTGCCAGCAGGCCGGGACAGACACAAGAGACCCAGTACTTC

D: -
V: TRBV6-5
size: -
J: TRBJ2-1
CDR3: CASSYRSGEQFF
DNA: TGTGCCAGCAGTTATCGCAGTGGTGAGCAGTTCTTC

D: -
V: TRBV29-1
size: few
J: TRBJ2-7
CDR3: CSVGGGSYEQYF
DNA: TGCAGCGTTGGTGGGGGCAGCTACGAGCAGTACTTC

D: TRBD1
V: TRBV5-5
size: few
J: TRBJ1-5
CDR3: CASSPLTGGKSNQPQHF
DNA: TGTGCCAGCAGCCCGCTTACAGGGGGTAAGAGCAATCAGCCCCAGCATTTT

D: -
V: TRBV19
size: -
J: TRBJ2-2
CDR3: CASSIGLLNTGELFF
DNA: TGTGCCAGTAGTATAGGGCTTTTGAACACCGGGGAGCTGTTTTTT

D: -
V: TRBV27
size: -
J: TRBJ2-6
CDR3: CASSLFSVYDSGANVLTF
DNA: TGTGCCAGCAGTTTATTTTCCGTCTACGACTCTGGGGCCAACGTCCTGACTTTC

D: TRBD1
V: TRBV6-1
size: -
J: TRBJ1-5
CDR3: CASSVTGEGQPQHF
DNA: TGTGCCAGCAGTGTTACAGGGGAAGGACAGCCCCAGCATTTT

D: TRBD1
V: TRBV5-4
size: -
J: TRBJ2-7
CDR3: CASSLAGTASYEQYF
DNA: TGTGCCAGCAGCTTGGCCGGGACAGCCTCCTACGAGCAGTACTTC

D: -
V: TRBV10-3
size: -
J: TRBJ2-2
CDR3: CAIKINPVATGELFF
DNA: TGTGCCATCAAGATTAACCCCGTGGCCACCGGGGAGCTGTTTTTT

D: TRBD1
V: TRBV27
size: -
J: TRBJ2-7
CDR3: CASSFRDRGYEQYF
DNA: TGTGCCAGCAGCTTCCGGGACAGGGGCTACGAGCAGTACTTC

D: -
V: TRBV5-1
size: -
J: TRBJ2-7
CDR3: CASSLTGLGEQYF
DNA: TGCGCCAGCAGCTTAACAGGGTTAGGGGAGCAGTACTTC

D: -
V: TRBV7-9
size: -
J: TRBJ1-5
CDR3: CASSLQGNQPQHF
DNA: TGTGCCAGCAGCTTACAGGGGAATCAGCCCCAGCATTTT

D: TRBD1
V: TRBV7-3
size: -
J: TRBJ2-7
CDR3: CASSADRGPYEQYF
DNA: TGTGCCAGCAGCGCCGACAGGGGTCCCTACGAGCAGTACTTC

D: -
V: TRBV4-2
size: few
J: TRBJ1-4
CDR3: CASTGRGEKLFF
DNA: TGTGCCAGCACGGGGCGGGGTGAAAAACTGTTTTTT

D: -
V: TRBV19
size: -
J: TRBJ2-5
CDR3: CASSITGQETQYF
DNA: TGTGCCAGTAGTATTACAGGGCAGGAGACCCAGTACTTC

D: TRBD2
V: TRBV6-5
size: -
J: TRBJ2-5
CDR3: CASSSSGGYQETQYF
DNA: TGTGCCAGCAGTTCTAGCGGGGGTTACCAAGAGACCCAGTACTTC

D: -
V: TRBV28
size: few
J: TRBJ2-3
CDR3: CASSFVTDTQYF
DNA: TGTGCCAGCAGTTTTGTAACAGATACGCAGTATTTT

D: TRBD1
V: TRBV5-4
size: -
J: TRBJ1-1
CDR3: CASSPGDRGTEAFF
DNA: TGTGCCAGCAGCCCGGGGGACAGGGGTACTGAAGCTTTCTTT

D: -
V: TRBV19
size: -
J: TRBJ2-4
CDR3: CASSFRLAKNIQYF
DNA: TGTGCCAGTAGTTTCAGGCTAGCCAAAAACATTCAGTACTTC

D: -
V: TRBV2
size: -
J: TRBJ1-1
CDR3: CASRGRTAFEAFF
DNA: TGTGCCAGCAGGGGGAGAACAGCGTTTGAAGCTTTCTTT

D: TRBD2
V: TRBV11-2
size: -
J: TRBJ2-1
CDR3: CASSSTPGLALVDEQFF
DNA: TGTGCCAGCAGCTCCACTCCGGGACTAGCCCTTGTGGATGAGCAGTTCTTC

D: TRBD1
V: TRBV6-1
size: -
J: TRBJ1-5
CDR3: CASSEGGGGQPQHF
DNA: TGTGCCAGCAGTGAAGGAGGGGGCGGTCAGCCCCAGCATTTT